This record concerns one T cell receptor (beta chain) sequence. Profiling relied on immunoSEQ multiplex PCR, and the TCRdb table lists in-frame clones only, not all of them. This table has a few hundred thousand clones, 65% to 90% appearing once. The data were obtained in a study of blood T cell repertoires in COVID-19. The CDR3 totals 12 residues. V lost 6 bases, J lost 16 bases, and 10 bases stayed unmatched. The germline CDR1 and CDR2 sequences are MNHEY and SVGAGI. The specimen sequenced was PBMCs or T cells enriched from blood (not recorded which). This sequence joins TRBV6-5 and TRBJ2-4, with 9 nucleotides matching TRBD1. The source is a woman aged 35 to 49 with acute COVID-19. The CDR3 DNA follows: TGTGCCAGCAGCGGTGGGACAGGGATCCTCTACTTC. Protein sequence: CASSGGTGILYF.